These 5 T cell receptor beta chains were all obtained from the same sample, sequenced in a study of blood T cell repertoires in COVID-19. Data came from immunoSEQ multiplex PCR; TCRdb stores just in-frame clones and leaves some out. The sample carries around 70,000 clones, more than 85% recorded once. Sequenced input: peripheral blood. The source is a middle-aged man with COVID-19, enrolled during active disease.

This clone was counted only a few times. CDR3 residues: CASSTSGGNQPQHF. CDR3 bases: TGTGCCAGCAGTACCTCAGGGGGCAATCAGCCCCAGCATTTT. The rearrangement uses TRBV6-2 or TRBV6-3 and TRBJ1-5, with D perhaps TRBD1 (6 bases). CDR3 size: 14 residues. Germline V gene data show CDR1 as MNHEY and CDR2 as SVGEGT. V lost 5 bases and J 2 bases, leaving 10 bases between the germline ends.

The chain joins TRBV19 to TRBJ1-6; D gene ambiguous. The V and J ends lost 2 bases and 7 bases respectively, with 9 bases between them. CDR1 LNHDA and CDR2 SQIVND come from the germline V gene (reference sequence). CDR3 length: 14 residues. CDR3 loop: CASSIKQTNSPLHF. The CDR3 bases are TGTGCCAGTAGTATAAAACAGACAAATTCACCCCTCCACTTT. The whole variable domain, remainder taken from reference TRBV19 and TRBJ1-6, is DGGITQSPKYLFRKEGQNVTLSCEQNLNHDAMYWYRQDPGQGLRLIYYSQIVNDFQKGDIAEGYSVSREKKESFPLTVTSAQKNPTAFYLCASSIKQTNSPLHFGNGTRLTVT.

The chain joins TRBV6-2 or TRBV6-3 to TRBJ2-7; perhaps TRBD2 as D (5 bases). Germline V CDR1 and CDR2: MNHEY, SVGEGT. Trimming stripped 4 bases from V and 6 bases from J, with 13 bases between. The CDR3 is 13 residues long. CDR3 in DNA: TGTGCCAGCAGTTTGGGCCAAGGGAGCGAGCAGTACGTC. It codes for CASSLGQGSEQYV.

V usage is TRBV2 and J usage is TRBJ1-4, with no clear D. The CDR3 loop spans 14 amino acids. CDR1 and CDR2 (germline): SNHLY, FYNNEI. Trimming shortened V by 10 bases and J by 0 bases, and 12 bases separated the two germline ends. The CDR3 reads CATLRGATNEKLFF. CDR3 coding DNA: TGTGCCACCTTGCGCGGGGCAACTAATGAAAAACTGTTTTTT.

This chain uses TRBV18 with TRBJ2-7, with D tentatively TRBD2 (6 bases). V lost 3 bases and J 4 bases, leaving 16 bases between the germline ends. Germline CDR1 KGHSH, CDR2 LQKENI. This CDR3 is 15 amino acids long. In DNA form, the CDR3 reads TGTGCCAGCTCACCGGAGGGATCCCTCGGGTACGAGCAGTACTTC. This translates into CASSPEGSLGYEQYF.